Given below is one T cell receptor (beta chain) in context. This clonotype came up a few times. Its specific antigen is unknown. There are no base qualities to consult, and no much larger clone falls within one base. Library prep was done by 5' RACE. Sequencer: Illumina HiSeq 2500. A second roughly 7 to 12 cycle PCR used a sample-barcoded 5' primer and a J-beta primer mix. Each TCR beta cDNA molecule received a unique molecular identifier from a template-switch 5' adaptor carrying 12 random nucleotides. Each sample yielded at least 3 million CDR3-containing paired-end reads. First-strand cDNA synthesis was performed from all RNA using the Mint cDNA synthesis kit, with priming by a TRBC-specific oligonucleotide. All cDNA was treated with uracil-DNA glycosylase and then went through a first 18-cycle PCR with the universal primers M1SS and BC2_uni_R. The study's processing was this. Normalization of each sample was performed by random selection of 1 million high-quality reads, each carrying a distinct molecular identifier. Reads sharing molecular identifiers were discarded rather than binned into consensus sequences. CDR3 identification, clonotype clustering and error correction used MiTCR with a Q25 quality threshold and the strictest error-elimination algorithm. A nonparametric unseen species model with Euler transformation was used to estimate lower-bound total TCR beta diversity. The public reads were reanalyzed by TCRdb: fastp trimming at Q25, MiXCR alignment, in-frame beta chains only. Each record represents a unique CDR3 protein, reported with the most common genes and DNA among its rows. It is TCRdb's table, rather than the study itself, that gives the V and J calls and clone size. Across this sample there are over a million distinct CDR3 sequences, with around 27% seen only once. The ten biggest clones cover less than 0.85% of the sample.

This specimen comes from a study of blood T cells in healthy people across ages (dated by TCRdb to 2014 to 2015). Some background on the complete study: In model experiments, template switching captured roughly one uniquely barcoded TCR beta cDNA molecule for every two T cells. Two additional independent replicas of 1 million unique cDNA reads from the same blood draw were analyzed for two donors (one aged 18 to 30 and one aged 80 or older). Using deep sequencing normalized with unique cDNA molecular identifiers, the study measured how TCR beta repertoire diversity changes with age. The donors were split into four age groups: young (average around 15 years), middle-aged (over 35), aged (over 55) and long-lived (more than 80). What the authors observed across the whole study: Estimates of total diversity based on one million sequenced T cells were regarded as lower bounds and as underestimates. Because the CMV infection status of the donors was unknown, age-related changes in expanded clonotypes may potentially have been confounded. Observed TCR beta diversity per million T cells fell roughly linearly with age, and a significant reduction was already apparent by age approximately 40. Compared with the aged group, the long-lived group had more naive CD4+ T cells, fewer expanded clones and increased TCR diversity, a pattern suggesting age selection. The percentage of naive T cells measured by flow cytometry correlated strongly with observed TCR beta diversity. Bulk unsorted PBMC profiling prevented conclusive comparison of naive and antigen-experienced compartments.

Systemically healthy Caucasian individuals from Russia, around 39 in total and aged roughly 6 to 95 years, were included as donors. Each donor gave roughly 9.5 milliliters of peripheral blood, collected into EDTA-treated Vacutainer tubes. Ficoll-Paque density-gradient centrifugation was used to isolate PBMCs, with at least 7 million per sample. Trizol reagent was used to extract total RNA from PBMCs, with at least 6 micrograms per sample. The percentages of naive CD45RAhigh/CD27high T cells were determined by flow cytometry on a PBMC aliquot from every donor. CDR1 MNHEY and CDR2 SMNVEV were looked up in the germline V gene (reference sequence). The germline V end is reduced by 3 bases and the J end by 4 bases; junction bases left unmatched: 9. The CDR3, cysteine through phenylalanine, is 15 amino acids long. CDR3 DNA only is kept here, 45 bases in frame from base 1. In addition, the sample was reused for a study of T cells of mothers and their children. Per that second paper: The donors were nine systemically healthy Caucasian individuals, made up of three mothers and their six children. cDNA synthesis consumed the entire amount of extracted RNA, loaded at about 1.6 ug RNA in each 15 ul reaction. In the second PCR, the M1S primer introduced both the sample barcodes and 2-4 random nucleotides. Each mother yielded over 9.5 million TCR beta CDR3 reads and each child 2.5 million to 3 million reads. TCR recombination output is similarly shaped by thymic selection in related and unrelated pairs, with a minor effect exerted by inherited differences. Normalized repertoire overlap was always slightly but never significantly higher in related than unrelated mother-child pairs. No persistent microchimeric T cell clones were found, with a detection sensitivity of approximately 110 clones per million clonotypes. In the study, deep NGS was used to compare the TCR beta repertoires of mothers and children, and features distinguishing related mother-child pairs from unrelated individuals were sought. On average, the children were approximately 11 +/- 4 years old, while the mothers were approximately 40 +/- 4 years old. Libraries were sequenced on Illumina HiSeq 2000 with 100+100 nt paired-end reads after adapter ligation with NEBNext reagents. To prevent cross-contamination, the mother and child libraries were prepared one month apart and sequenced in separate runs. For each donor, somewhere between about 450,000 and 2,100,000 distinct TCR beta clonotypes were identified. Naive TCR beta clonotypes were estimated from low-frequency clonotypes matched to each donor's FACS-determined naive share, without sorting.

The sequence derives from a girl aged 2 to 10 in good health. The chain is encoded by TRBV27 joined to TRBJ2-7; the central 7 bases match TRBD1. What was sequenced was blood. The DNA sequence reads TGTGCCAGCAGTTTCTCGACAGGGCTCTTATACGAGCAGTACTTC. Its protein is CASSFSTGLLYEQYF.